The 7 T cell receptor beta chains listed next were all sequenced from one sample in a study of blood T cell repertoires in COVID-19. TCRdb's table, derived via immunoSEQ multiplex PCR, lists solely in-frame clones and lacks some. The table has roughly 200,000 clones, about four fifths seen once. The sequencing input was peripheral blood. The receptors come from a man aged 55 to 70 with acute or convalescent COVID-19.

The chain has TRBV19 and TRBJ1-6; D is perhaps TRBD1 (6 bases). Between the trimmed V and J ends, which lost 4 bases and 4 bases, there was a span of 11 bases. CDR3 size: 15 residues. CDR1 LNHDA and CDR2 SQIVND come from the germline V gene (reference sequence). The CDR3 region has the DNA TGTGCCAGTAGTACGGACAGAATGTATAATTCACCCCTCCACTTT. This sequence encodes CASSTDRMYNSPLHF.

The chain links TRBV10-3 to TRBJ2-7; TRBD1 matches at 8 bases. The germline V gene encodes CDR1 ENHRY and CDR2 SYGVKD. V lost 4 bases, J lost 2 bases, and 1 base stayed unmatched. The CDR3 consists of 13 residues. As DNA, the CDR3 is TGTGCCATCAGTGGGGGACAGGCCTACGAGCAGTACTTC. This sequence encodes CAISGGQAYEQYF.

This clone was seen a single time. V usage is TRBV28 and J usage is TRBJ2-1; 9 bases are a match to TRBD2. The V and J ends lost 6 bases and 8 bases, in that order; junction bases with no gene match: 5. The CDR3 runs 13 residues. Germline V gene sequence: CDR1 MDHEN, CDR2 SYDVKM. The CDR3 spells CASSLAGNHEQFF. The CDR3 DNA reads as TGTGCCAGCAGCCTAGCGGGGAACCATGAGCAGTTCTTC.

J is TRBJ1-2 and V is TRBV11-2; D call uncertain. CDR3 length: 15 residues. Germline-derived CDR1 and CDR2 are SGHAT and FQNNGV. The ends were cut back, 0 bases at V and 6 bases at J, with 14 bases in the middle. The CDR3: CASSLDRVGRHGYTF. The CDR3 nucleotides read TGTGCCAGCAGCTTAGATCGGGTAGGGAGGCATGGCTACACCTTC.

V is TRBV30 and J is TRBJ2-3; a weak D match, TRBD1 (5 bases). With 5 bases removed from V and 6 bases from J, the gap between germline ends came to 9 bases. The CDR3 has 11 residues. Germline V CDR1 and CDR2: GTSNPN, SVGIG (reference sequence). Written as DNA, the CDR3 is TGTGCCTGGGGAAAGGGGGATACGCAGTATTTT. This sequence encodes CAWGKGDTQYF.

The gene calls are TRBV7-2 and TRBJ2-7; no reliable D call. Germline-derived CDR1 and CDR2 are SGHTA and FQGNSA. Deletions cut 3 bases from V and 0 bases from J, with 3 bases between. The CDR3 runs 12 residues. CDR3 in DNA: TGTGCCAGCAGCTTCAGCTCCTACGAGCAGTACTTC. It translates to CASSFSSYEQYF.

This clone was detected a few times. The J gene is TRBJ1-5, the V gene TRBV6-5; D call uncertain. The V and J ends lost 0 bases and 0 bases respectively, with 6 bases between them. This CDR3 has 15 amino acids. Per germline, CDR1 MNHEY and CDR2 SVGAGI. Here the CDR3 DNA reads TGTGCCAGCAGTTACTCGAGATATAGCAATCAGCCCCAGCATTTT. This sequence encodes CASSYSRYSNQPQHF.